The 14 T cell receptor beta chains below were found in one sample sequenced in a study of T cells in placental villitis. The libraries were made with immunoSEQ v4. TCRdb's table, derived via immunoSEQ multiplex PCR, lists solely in-frame clones and lacks some. The sample comprises about 6,000 clones, just under 80% of which are singletons, and around 8.6% rests with the top ten. The sample taken for sequencing was placental tissue containing maternal and fetal cells. All receptors derive from a human patient with infectious villitis; the placental T cells may come from both mother and fetus.

The chain carries TRBV9 and TRBJ2-3, with D hard to call. Germline values: CDR1 SGDLS, CDR2 YYNGEE. V lost 1 base and J lost 3, with 9 bases in between. The CDR3 consists of 14 residues. The CDR3 region has the DNA TGTGCCAGCAGCGTATTAGGTATGACAGATACGCAGTATTTT. This codes for CASSVLGMTDTQYF. Variable domain in full (rest from reference TRBV9 and TRBJ2-3): DSGVTQTPKHLITATGQRVTLRCSPRSGDLSVYWYQQSLDQGLQFLIQYYNGEERAKGNILERFSAQQFPDLHSELNLSSLELGDSALYFCASSVLGMTDTQYFGPGTRLTVL.

CDR3 protein: CASSRPGGYNSPLHF. The CDR3 DNA follows: TGTGCCAGTAGCCGACCCGGGGGATATAATTCACCCCTCCACTTT. This sequence joins TRBV19 and TRBJ1-6, with TRBD1 as a possible D gene (5 bases). V was pared by 6 bases and J by 4 bases, with 13 bases between. Looked up from germline, CDR1 is LNHDA and CDR2 is SQIVND (reference sequence). This CDR3 region has 15 residues.

This chain links TRBV10-1 with TRBJ2-1; 16 bases line up with TRBD2. V shed 10 bases and J 3 bases; nucleotides not matched to a gene: 9. This CDR3 contains 17 residues. Germline loops: CDR1 WNHNN, CDR2 SYGVQD (reference sequence). The CDR3 region has the DNA TGCGCCATCCCCCGGGGACTAGCGGGGGGGAACTACAATGAGCAGTTCTTC. It encodes CAIPRGLAGGNYNEQFF.

The V gene is TRBV6-6, the J gene TRBJ2-7, with TRBD1 identical over 7 bases. V lost 4 bases, J lost 5 bases, and 11 bases stayed unmatched. Germline CDR1 reads MNHNY; CDR2 reads SVGAGI (reference sequence). CDR3 size: 15 residues. The CDR3: CASSSTGTVVHEQYF. CDR3 bases: TGTGCCAGCAGTTCGACCGGGACAGTAGTCCACGAGCAGTACTTC.

The CDR3 nucleotides are TGTGCCAGCAGCTCGGGGACAGGACAAGAGACCCAGTACTTC. Its translation is CASSSGTGQETQYF. The rearrangement links TRBV11-3 to TRBJ2-5; the match to TRBD1 covers 8 bases. CDR3 length equals 14 residues. The V and J ends lost 4 bases and 2 bases, in that order; junction bases with no gene match: 3. The V gene's germline CDR1 is SGHNT and CDR2 YENEEA.

This clone was recorded only once. The chain combines TRBV13 with TRBJ2-7; possible D gene TRBD1, 6 bases. V lost 8 bases and J 3 bases, leaving 20 bases between the germline ends. CDR1 and CDR2 from the germline V gene are PRHDT and FYEKMQ (reference sequence). CDR3 length: 15 amino acids. Here the CDR3 reads CASPTTGFYFYEQYF. CDR3 in DNA: TGTGCCAGCCCTACTACAGGGTTTTACTTCTACGAGCAGTACTTC. Full variable domain (remainder filled in from reference TRBV13 and TRBJ2-7): AAGVIQSPRHLIKEKRETATLKCYPIPRHDTVYWYQQGPGQDPQFLISFYEKMQSDKGSIPDRFSAQQFSDYHSELNMSSLELGDSALYFCASPTTGFYFYEQYFGPGTRLTVT.

The gene calls are TRBV7-6 and TRBJ2-4; D is unclear. The CDR3 has 15 residues. Germline CDR1 reads SGHVS; CDR2 reads FNYEAQ. Trimming shortened V by 1 base and J by 8 bases, and 15 bases separated the two germline ends. DNA of the CDR3: TGTGCCAGCAGCTTAGTGGCAGGTGTTTCTTACATTCAGTACTTC. Its translation: CASSLVAGVSYIQYF. The full variable domain, with the rest looked up from reference TRBV7-6 and TRBJ2-4, is GAGVSQSPRYKVTKRGQDVALRCDPISGHVSLYWYRQALGQGPEFLTYFNYEAQQDKSGLPNDRFSAERPEGSISTLTIQRTEQRDSAMYRCASSLVAGVSYIQYFGAGTRLSVL.

This chain joins TRBV4-3 and TRBJ1-1; tentative D call: TRBD1 (6 bases). This CDR3 has 16 amino acids. The germline V gene has CDR1 LGHNA and CDR2 YSLEER. The V and J ends lost 4 bases and 4 bases respectively, with 19 bases between them. In DNA form, the CDR3 reads TGCGCCAGCAGCCCATTGGACAGCGCCAGGGGCACTGAAGCTTTCTTT. The encoded protein is CASSPLDSARGTEAFF.

V and J are TRBV13 and TRBJ1-1; D might be TRBD1 (6 bases). Germline loops: CDR1 PRHDT, CDR2 FYEKMQ (reference sequence). Deletions cut 5 bases from V and 1 base from J, with 17 bases between. The CDR3 extends over 16 amino acids. The CDR3 spells CASSLRGSGKNTEAFF. The DNA for the CDR3 is TGTGCCAGCAGCCTTAGGGGGTCAGGCAAGAACACTGAAGCTTTCTTT.

This clone came up a few times. The chain has TRBV10-3 and TRBJ1-1, with D possibly matching TRBD1 (5 bases). Between the trimmed V and J ends, which lost 7 bases and 3 bases, there was a span of 6 bases. Germline-derived CDR1 and CDR2 are ENHRY and SYGVKD. This CDR3 is built from 11 residues. As DNA, the CDR3 is TGTGCCATCAAAGGGGACACTGAAGCTTTCTTT. Its protein product is CAIKGDTEAFF.

V gene TRBV27 combines with J gene TRBJ1-5; no firm D call. V was pared by 0 bases and J by 1 base, with 1 base between. Germline loops: CDR1 MNHEY, CDR2 SMNVEV (reference sequence). The CDR3 is made up of 13 amino acids. The CDR3 is CASSLSSNQPQHF. CDR3 coding DNA: TGTGCCAGCAGTTTATCGAGCAATCAGCCCCAGCATTTT.

V is TRBV7-2 and J is TRBJ2-7, with TRBD1 identical over 10 bases. CDR1 is SGHTA, CDR2 FQGNSA, per germline. Germline trimming cut 5 bases from V and 9 bases from J; bases unmatched to any gene: 7. The CDR3 extends over 13 amino acids. The CDR3 here is CASSIGQGERQYF. The CDR3 bases are TGTGCCAGCAGCATCGGACAGGGGGAAAGGCAGTACTTC.

This clone was seen a handful of times. The chain couples TRBV7-2 to TRBJ2-5; no reliable D call. Trimming took off 1 base at V and 1 base at J, with 10 bases between the two ends. This CDR3 spans 15 amino acids. The germline V gene has CDR1 SGHTA and CDR2 FQGNSA. CDR3 region: CASSLDSPGQETQYF. The CDR3 DNA follows: TGTGCCAGCAGCTTAGATAGCCCCGGCCAAGAGACCCAGTACTTC.

This clone has a handful of counts. J is TRBJ2-7 and V is TRBV6-2 or TRBV6-3, with D hard to call. This CDR3 is built from 14 residues. V was clipped by 2 bases and J by 6 bases, with 14 bases between them. Germline V gives CDR1 MNHEY, CDR2 SVGEGT. The CDR3 DNA reads as TGTGCCAGCAGTTACGACGGCGCCTACGCCGAGCAGTACTTC. It is translated as CASSYDGAYAEQYF.